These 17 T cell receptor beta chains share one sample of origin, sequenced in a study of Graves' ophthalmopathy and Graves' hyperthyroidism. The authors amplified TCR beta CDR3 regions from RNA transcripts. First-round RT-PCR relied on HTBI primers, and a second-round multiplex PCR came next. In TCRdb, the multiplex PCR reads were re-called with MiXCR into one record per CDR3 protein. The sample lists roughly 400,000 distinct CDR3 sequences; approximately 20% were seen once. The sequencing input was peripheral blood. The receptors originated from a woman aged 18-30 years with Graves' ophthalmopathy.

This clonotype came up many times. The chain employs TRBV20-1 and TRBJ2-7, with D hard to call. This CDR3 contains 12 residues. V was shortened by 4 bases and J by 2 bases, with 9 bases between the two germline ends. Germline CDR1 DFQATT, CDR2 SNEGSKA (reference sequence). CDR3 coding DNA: TGCAGTGCTAAAGCGCTAACCTACGAGCAGTACTTC. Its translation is CSAKALTYEQYF.

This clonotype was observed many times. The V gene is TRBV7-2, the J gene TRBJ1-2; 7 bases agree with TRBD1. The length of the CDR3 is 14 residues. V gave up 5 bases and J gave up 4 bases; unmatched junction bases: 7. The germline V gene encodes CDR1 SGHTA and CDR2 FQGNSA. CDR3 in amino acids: CASSIRQGPYGYTF. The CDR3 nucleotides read TGTGCCAGCAGCATACGACAGGGTCCCTATGGCTACACCTTC.

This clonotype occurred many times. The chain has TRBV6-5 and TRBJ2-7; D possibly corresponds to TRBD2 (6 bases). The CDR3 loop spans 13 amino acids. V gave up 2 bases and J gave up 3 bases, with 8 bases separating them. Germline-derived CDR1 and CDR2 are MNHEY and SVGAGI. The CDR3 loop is CASSYVGGYEQYF. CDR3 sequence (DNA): TGTGCCAGCAGTTACGTCGGGGGCTACGAGCAGTACTTC.

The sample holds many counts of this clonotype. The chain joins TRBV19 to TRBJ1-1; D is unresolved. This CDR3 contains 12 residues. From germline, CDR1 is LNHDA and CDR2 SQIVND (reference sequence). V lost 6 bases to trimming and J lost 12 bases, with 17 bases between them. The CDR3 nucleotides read TGTGCCAGTAGGACCGTCCCGAGGGAAACTTTCTTT. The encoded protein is CASRTVPRETFF.

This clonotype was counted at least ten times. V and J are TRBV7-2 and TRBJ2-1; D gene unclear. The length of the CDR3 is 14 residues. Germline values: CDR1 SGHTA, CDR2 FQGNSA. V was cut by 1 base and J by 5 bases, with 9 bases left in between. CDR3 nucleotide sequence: TGTGCCAGCAGCTTAGGGGTCAGCCACAATGAGCAGTTCTTC. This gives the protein CASSLGVSHNEQFF.

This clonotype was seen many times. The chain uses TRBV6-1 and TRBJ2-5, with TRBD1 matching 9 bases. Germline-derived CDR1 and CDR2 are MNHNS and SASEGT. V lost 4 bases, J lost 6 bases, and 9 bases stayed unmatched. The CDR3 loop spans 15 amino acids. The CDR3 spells CASSGRDREGKTQYF. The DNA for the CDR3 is TGTGCCAGCAGTGGTCGGGACAGGGAAGGAAAGACCCAGTACTTC.

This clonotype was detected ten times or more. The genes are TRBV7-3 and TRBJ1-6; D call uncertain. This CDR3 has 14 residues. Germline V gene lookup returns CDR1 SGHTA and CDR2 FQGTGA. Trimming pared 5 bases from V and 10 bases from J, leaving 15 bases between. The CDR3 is CASSRDPKGSPLHF. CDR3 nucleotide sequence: TGTGCCAGCAGCCGAGATCCCAAAGGGTCACCCCTCCACTTT. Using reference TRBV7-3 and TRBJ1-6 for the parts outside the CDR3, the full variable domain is GAGVSQTPSNKVTEKGKYVELRCDPISGHTALYWYRQSLGQGPEFLIYFQGTGAADDSGLPNDRFFAVRPEGSVSTLKIQRTERGDSAVYLCASSRDPKGSPLHFGNGTRLTVT.

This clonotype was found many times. This chain's CDR3 is CASSREGPRNYGYTF. For the CDR3, the DNA is TGTGCCAGCAGCCGGGAGGGACCGAGAAACTATGGCTACACCTTC. V is TRBV7-9 and J is TRBJ1-2; maybe TRBD1 (5 bases). The germline V gene encodes CDR1 SEHNR and CDR2 FQNEAQ (reference sequence). The V end lost 5 bases, the J end lost 2 bases, and 15 bases lay between the germline ends. CDR3 length: 15 residues. Combining the CDR3 with reference TRBV7-9 and TRBJ1-2 gives the whole variable domain DTGVSQNPRHKITKRGQNVTFRCDPISEHNRLYWYRQTLGQGPEFLTYFQNEAQLEKSRLLSDRFSAERPKGSFSTLEIQRTEQGDSAMYLCASSREGPRNYGYTFGSGTRLTVV.

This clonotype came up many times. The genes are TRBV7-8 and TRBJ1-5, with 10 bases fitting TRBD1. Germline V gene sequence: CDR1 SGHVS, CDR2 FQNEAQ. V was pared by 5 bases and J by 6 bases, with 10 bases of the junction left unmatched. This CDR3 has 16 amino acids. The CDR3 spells CASSPQDRGRVQPQHF. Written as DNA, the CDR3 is TGTGCCAGCAGCCCTCAAGACAGGGGGCGCGTTCAGCCCCAGCATTTT.

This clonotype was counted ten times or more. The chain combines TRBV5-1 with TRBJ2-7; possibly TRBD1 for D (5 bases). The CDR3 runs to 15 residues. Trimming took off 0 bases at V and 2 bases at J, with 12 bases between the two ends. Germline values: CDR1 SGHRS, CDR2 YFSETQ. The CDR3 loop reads CASSLDPGLAYEQYF. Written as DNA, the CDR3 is TGCGCCAGCAGCTTGGATCCAGGGCTGGCCTACGAGCAGTACTTC.

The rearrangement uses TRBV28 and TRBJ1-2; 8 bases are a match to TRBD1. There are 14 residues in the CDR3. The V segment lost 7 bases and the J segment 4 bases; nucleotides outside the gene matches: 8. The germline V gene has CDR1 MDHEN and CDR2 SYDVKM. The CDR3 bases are TGTGCCAGCACCCTACAGGGGGGACTCTATGGCTACACCTTC. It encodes CASTLQGGLYGYTF.

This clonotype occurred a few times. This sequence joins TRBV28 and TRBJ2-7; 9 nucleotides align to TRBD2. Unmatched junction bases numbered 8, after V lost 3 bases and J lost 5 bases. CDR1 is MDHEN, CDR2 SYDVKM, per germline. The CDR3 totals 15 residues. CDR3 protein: CASSFPGTSFNEQYF. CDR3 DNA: TGTGCCAGCAGTTTCCCCGGGACTAGCTTCAACGAGCAGTACTTC.

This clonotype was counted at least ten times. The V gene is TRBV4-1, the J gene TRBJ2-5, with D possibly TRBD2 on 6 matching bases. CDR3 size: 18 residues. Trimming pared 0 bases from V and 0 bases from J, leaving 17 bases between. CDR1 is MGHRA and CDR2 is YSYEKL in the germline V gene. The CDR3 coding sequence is TGCGCCAGCAGCCAAGAGAGGTTCGGGGGAGAGTACCAAGAGACCCAGTACTTC. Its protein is CASSQERFGGEYQETQYF.

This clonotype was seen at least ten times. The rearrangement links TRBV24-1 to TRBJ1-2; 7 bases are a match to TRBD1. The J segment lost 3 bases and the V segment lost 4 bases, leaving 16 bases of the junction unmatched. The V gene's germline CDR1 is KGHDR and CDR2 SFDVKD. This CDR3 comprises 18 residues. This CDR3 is CATSDNRDSLTAYYGYTF. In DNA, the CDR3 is TGTGCCACCAGTGACAACAGGGACAGCCTAACCGCTTACTATGGCTACACCTTC.

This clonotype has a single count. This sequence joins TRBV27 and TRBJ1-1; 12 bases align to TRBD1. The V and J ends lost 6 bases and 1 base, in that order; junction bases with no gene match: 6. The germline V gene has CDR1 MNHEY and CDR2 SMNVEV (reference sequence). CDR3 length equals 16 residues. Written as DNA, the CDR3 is TGTGCCAGCAGATCAGGGACAGGGGGCGCGAACACTGAAGCTTTCTTT. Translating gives CASRSGTGGANTEAFF.

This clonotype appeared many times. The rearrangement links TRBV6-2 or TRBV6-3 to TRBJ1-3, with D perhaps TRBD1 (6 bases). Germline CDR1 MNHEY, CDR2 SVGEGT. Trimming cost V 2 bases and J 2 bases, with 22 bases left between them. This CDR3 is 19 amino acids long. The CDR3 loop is CASSYGVSRGMHPGNTIYF. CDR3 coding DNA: TGTGCCAGCAGTTACGGGGTTTCAAGGGGGATGCACCCTGGAAACACCATATATTTT.

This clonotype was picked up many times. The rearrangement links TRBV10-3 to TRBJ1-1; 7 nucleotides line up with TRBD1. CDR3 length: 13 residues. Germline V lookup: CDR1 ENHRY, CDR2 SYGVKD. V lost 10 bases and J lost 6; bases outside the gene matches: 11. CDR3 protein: CATQGQTAAEAFF. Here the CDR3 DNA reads TGTGCCACCCAGGGACAGACGGCTGCTGAAGCTTTCTTT.